The 15 T cell receptor beta chains given below trace back to one sample, sequenced in a study of cytomegalovirus exposure and HLA in healthy donors. PCR used 60 Vbeta primers and 13 Jbeta primers. TCRdb's copy holds only in-frame clones and misses some; the assay was immunoSEQ multiplex PCR. The sample yields around 170,000 clones, more than 75% seen once. Sequences were obtained from PBMCs. All receptors derive from a male donor in good health and CMV-seronegative.

V is TRBV19 and J is TRBJ2-3; 10 positions match TRBD2. There are 15 residues in the CDR3. V lost 10 bases to trimming and J lost 6 bases; unmatched junction nucleotides: 13. CDR1 is LNHDA and CDR2 is SQIVND in the germline V gene (reference sequence). DNA for the CDR3: TGTGCCACATCCTTACTAGCGGGGCATGGTGATACGCAGTATTTT. Amino acid sequence: CATSLLAGHGDTQYF.

This chain connects TRBV5-6 to TRBJ1-4; 9 positions agree with TRBD1. Losses at the gene ends were 0 bases for V and 8 bases for J; bases not matched to a gene: 11. CDR3 length equals 17 residues. Per the germline V gene, CDR1 is SGHDT and CDR2 is YYEEEE. CDR3: CASSLGSGTGSQEKLFF. For the CDR3, the DNA is TGTGCCAGCAGCTTGGGATCCGGGACAGGGTCGCAGGAAAAACTGTTTTTT.

The V gene is TRBV11-1, the J gene TRBJ2-2; 8 bases agree with TRBD1. CDR3 length: 17 residues. V lost 5 bases and J lost 4; bases outside the gene matches: 12. The V gene's germline CDR1 is SGHAT and CDR2 FQDESV (reference sequence). The CDR3 DNA sequence: TGTGCCAGCAGCCCCACCGGACAGGGTCTGAGCACCGGGGAGCTGTTTTTT. Amino acids: CASSPTGQGLSTGELFF.

The CDR3 DNA reads TGTGCCAGCAGCAAATCCGGGACAGGATACAATGAGCAGTTCTTC. This gives the protein CASSKSGTGYNEQFF. This chain connects TRBV7-8 to TRBJ2-1; 8 nucleotides agree with TRBD1. This CDR3 is built from 15 residues. Germline-derived CDR1 and CDR2 are SGHVS and FQNEAQ. Trimming cost V 5 bases and J 4 bases; bases outside gene matches: 7.

The chain uses TRBV5-4 and TRBJ1-5; D gene unclear. Trimming shortened V by 4 bases and J by 7 bases, and 15 bases separated the two germline ends. Germline-derived CDR1 and CDR2 are SGHNT and YYREEE (reference sequence). The CDR3 is made up of 14 amino acids. CDR3: CASSPGPTNQPQHF. In DNA, the CDR3 is TGTGCCAGCAGCCCAGGTCCCACGAACCAGCCCCAGCATTTT. Complete variable domain (other parts from reference TRBV5-4 and TRBJ1-5): ETGVTQSPTHLIKTRGQQVTLRCSSQSGHNTVSWYQQALGQGPQFIFQYYREEENGRGNFPPRFSGLQFPNYSSELNVNALELDDSALYLCASSPGPTNQPQHFGDGTRLSIL.

This chain connects TRBV7-8 to TRBJ1-6; D possibly corresponds to TRBD1 (6 bases). V shed 5 bases and J shed 6 bases, with 17 bases lying between them. Germline loops: CDR1 SGHVS, CDR2 FQNEAQ. CDR3 length: 16 amino acids. The CDR3 is CASSPVGGLVNSPLHF. Written as DNA, the CDR3 is TGTGCCAGCAGCCCAGTCGGGGGGCTAGTTAATTCACCCCTCCACTTT. The full variable domain, its missing parts supplied by reference TRBV7-8 and TRBJ1-6, is GAGVSQSPRYKVAKRGQDVALRCDPISGHVSLFWYQQALGQGPEFLTYFQNEAQLDKSGLPSDRFFAERPEGSVSTLKIQRTQQEDSAVYLCASSPVGGLVNSPLHFGNGTRLTVT.

J is TRBJ1-1 and V is TRBV6-6; D might be TRBD1 (5 bases). Germline CDR1 MNHNY, CDR2 SVGAGI (reference sequence). The germline V and J ends were trimmed by 6 bases and 1 base, with 12 bases remaining between them. CDR3 length: 14 residues. CDR3 sequence: CASRRRQGNTEAFF. CDR3 coding DNA: TGTGCCAGCAGACGACGTCAGGGGAACACTGAAGCTTTCTTT.

This clone showed up just a few times. The rearrangement links TRBV19 to TRBJ2-2; 9 bases align to TRBD1. The V gene end was trimmed by 8 bases and the J gene end by 2 bases; junction bases not matched to a gene: 6. This CDR3 region has 15 residues. Germline lookup yields CDR1 LNHDA and CDR2 SQIVND (reference sequence). The CDR3 bases are TGTGCCAGTTCGACAGGGGGGGCAAACACCGGGGAGCTGTTTTTT. The encoded protein is CASSTGGANTGELFF. The full variable domain, rest sourced from reference TRBV19 and TRBJ2-2, is DGGITQSPKYLFRKEGQNVTLSCEQNLNHDAMYWYRQDPGQGLRLIYYSQIVNDFQKGDIAEGYSVSREKKESFPLTVTSAQKNPTAFYLCASSTGGANTGELFFGEGSRLTVL.

The genes are TRBV18 and TRBJ2-7; TRBD2 agrees at 8 bases. CDR3 length equals 15 residues. V lost 3 bases to trimming and J lost 5 bases; unmatched junction nucleotides: 9. Germline V CDR1 and CDR2: KGHSH, LQKENI. CDR3 residues: CASSPEGTRAHEQYF. CDR3 in DNA: TGTGCCAGCTCACCGGAGGGGACTAGAGCCCACGAGCAGTACTTC.

The chain employs TRBV6-6 and TRBJ2-3, with D perhaps matching TRBD2 (7 bases). CDR3 size: 14 residues. Trimming removed 8 bases at V and 2 bases at J, with 14 bases between. Looked up from germline, CDR1 is MNHNY and CDR2 is SVGAGI (reference sequence). The CDR3 is CASRWGGSTDTQYF. Here the CDR3 DNA reads TGTGCCAGCCGCTGGGGGGGCTCCACAGATACGCAGTATTTT.

The gene calls are TRBV6-1 and TRBJ1-6, with TRBD1 matching over 7 bases. V dropped 0 bases and J dropped 9; count of bases not matched to a gene: 8. The CDR3 extends over 16 amino acids. Looked up from germline, CDR1 is MNHNS and CDR2 is SASEGT. The CDR3 region has the DNA TGTGCCAGCAGTGAAGCGGGAAAGGGGGCTGGTTCACCCCTCCACTTT. It specifies CASSEAGKGAGSPLHF.

J is TRBJ2-1 and V is TRBV9; 7 nucleotides line up with TRBD1. This CDR3 is 14 amino acids long. Trimming cost V 3 bases and J 9 bases; bases outside gene matches: 9. The germline gives CDR1 SGDLS, CDR2 YYNGEE. CDR3 DNA sequence: TGTGCCAGCAGCGCCGCCTACAGGGGTACTGAGCAGTTCTTC. It encodes CASSAAYRGTEQFF.

The chain has TRBV11-2 and TRBJ2-2; tentatively, D is TRBD1 (5 bases). Germline V gives CDR1 SGHAT, CDR2 FQNNGV. The CDR3 has 15 residues. With 5 bases removed from V and 0 bases from J, the gap between germline ends came to 10 bases. The CDR3 DNA reads as TGTGCCAGCAGCCAGGGCAGGACGAACACCGGGGAGCTGTTTTTT. It yields the protein CASSQGRTNTGELFF.

The V and J genes are TRBV11-3 and TRBJ2-7; D uncertain. The CDR3 contains 13 residues. V lost 5 bases and J 2 bases, leaving 10 bases between the germline ends. The V gene's germline CDR1 is SGHNT and CDR2 YENEEA. In DNA form, the CDR3 reads TGTGCCAGCAGCCCTGGAGTAGCCTACGAGCAGTACTTC. Translating it yields CASSPGVAYEQYF.

J is TRBJ1-5 and V is TRBV6-5, with 8 bases identical to TRBD1. The V and J ends lost 6 bases and 0 bases, in that order; junction bases with no gene match: 4. The CDR3 consists of 15 residues. Germline V CDR1 and CDR2: MNHEY, SVGAGI. CDR3 sequence reads: CASRQGDNSNQPQHF. The CDR3, as DNA: TGTGCCAGCAGACAGGGGGACAATAGCAATCAGCCCCAGCATTTT.